The next 6 T cell receptor beta chains were all read from a single sample in a study of breast tumors, draining lymph nodes, adjacent tissues. TCRdb reprocessed the multiplex PCR reads via MiXCR and lists one record per CDR3 protein. The sample records under 150,000 distinct CDR3 sequences, about a fifth being singletons. Axillary draining lymph nodes of breast cancer patients supplied the node samples. Material for sequencing was axillary lymph node tissue. These receptors all stem from a female donor with breast cancer. Some clones in this sample may be carry-over from other donors' samples.

This clonotype was recorded a few times. The V call is TRBV19, the J call TRBJ1-5; TRBD1 matches at 8 bases. Germline values: CDR1 LNHDA, CDR2 SQIVND (reference sequence). CDR3 length: 14 amino acids. With V trimmed by 3 bases and J by 8 bases, 6 bases remained unmatched. CDR3 protein: CASSIGQGFEPQHF. CDR3 nucleotides: TGTGCCAGTAGTATCGGACAGGGCTTCGAGCCCCAGCATTTT. The complete variable domain, with remaining parts taken from reference TRBV19 and TRBJ1-5, reads DGGITQSPKYLFRKEGQNVTLSCEQNLNHDAMYWYRQDPGQGLRLIYYSQIVNDFQKGDIAEGYSVSREKKESFPLTVTSAQKNPTAFYLCASSIGQGFEPQHFGDGTRLSIL.

Written as DNA, the CDR3 is TGTGCCAGTAGGGGGACAGGGGGCCTCAATGAGCAGTTCTTC. The encoded protein is CASRGTGGLNEQFF. The chain combines TRBV19 with TRBJ2-1; TRBD1 matches 12 bases. Germline-derived CDR1 and CDR2 are LNHDA and SQIVND (reference sequence). V shed 6 bases and J 6 bases; nucleotides not matched to a gene: 3. The CDR3 sequence is 14 residues long.

This clonotype was detected many times. The rearrangement links TRBV7-2 to TRBJ2-1; TRBD2 matches 7 bases. Germline CDR1 reads SGHTA; CDR2 reads FQGNSA. CDR3 length equals 15 residues. V trimming: 1 base; J trimming: 7 bases; junction bases outside the gene matches: 7. The CDR3 nucleotides are TGTGCCAGCAGCTTAGTAGCCAGCGGGACGAATGAGCAGTTCTTC. Protein product: CASSLVASGTNEQFF.

Worth noting for this clonotype: This clone may be a read error of a much larger clone one base away. J is TRBJ2-1 and V is TRBV20-1; possible D gene TRBD2, 5 bases. CDR3 length: 14 residues. From germline, CDR1 is DFQATT and CDR2 SNEGSKA (reference sequence). DNA for the CDR3: TGCAGTGCTAAACGCCCGCGGACGAGGGATGAGCAGCTCTTC. It codes for CSAKRPRTRDEQLF.

Points on this clonotype: A much larger clone lies a single base off, so this may be a read error. This chain uses TRBV25-1 with TRBJ2-2; TRBD1 is a possible D gene (6 bases). Germline CDR1 reads MGHDK; CDR2 reads SYGVNS. V lost 8 bases, J lost 3 bases, and 19 bases lay in between. CDR3 size: 16 residues. CDR3 protein: CASGAVQGSDTGELFF. The CDR3 nucleotides are TGTGCCAGCGGTGCCGTACAGGGCTCGGACACCGGGGAGCTGTTTTTT.

On this clonotype itself: A much larger clone is a single base away; this may be a read error. The chain carries TRBV5-1 and TRBJ2-5; 11 nucleotides align to TRBD1. CDR3 length: 15 amino acids. Per germline, CDR1 SGHRS and CDR2 YFSETQ. CDR3: CASSPGTGGLKTQCF. CDR3 DNA: TGCGCCAGCAGCCCCGGGACAGGGGGATTGAAGACCCAGTGCTTC.